This TCR beta chain was retrieved from a study of CD8 T cells in ankylosing spondylitis. The study, taken as a whole, reports: It appeared that ankylosing spondylitis blood was characterized by a TCR beta motif of seven or eight highly homologous variants. Clones tied to disease were said to be significantly enriched in matched ankylosing spondylitis synovial fluid. Disease-linked clones were found to be CD8+ and relatively rare in peripheral blood.

Looked up from germline, CDR1 is PRHDT and CDR2 is FYEKMQ (reference sequence). The CDR3 runs to 15 residues. Deletions cut 0 bases from V and 2 bases from J, with 7 bases between. With molecular barcodes, quantitative 5'-RACE was used to make the TCR beta libraries. MiXCR, run by TCRdb on the 5' RACE reads, gives a single entry per CDR3 protein. Of around 340,000 distinct CDR3 sequences in the sample, 20% to 25% are singletons; the top ten hold 10% to 15%. A note on this clonotype: Its antigen is unidentified.

The genes are TRBV13 and TRBJ2-2, with unresolved D. The sequence was obtained from a male donor with ankylosing spondylitis or in good health (not recorded which). Sequenced sample: blood, either unsorted or a sorted T cell fraction (not recorded which). The CDR3 DNA is TGTGCCAGCAGCTTAGGCGGCGTTAACACCGGGGAGCTGTTTTTT. It yields the protein CASSLGGVNTGELFF.